The 14 T cell receptor beta chains listed next were all sequenced from one sample in a study of cytomegalovirus exposure and HLA in healthy donors. Amplification used 60 Vbeta primers and 13 Jbeta primers. Sequencing used immunoSEQ multiplex PCR; TCRdb keeps in-frame clones, though not all of them. Among about 93,000 clones, about 81% were seen once, and the ten largest hold about 3.3%. Material: PBMCs. These receptors all stem from a woman in her 40s in good health and CMV-seronegative.

CDR3 DNA: TGTGCCAGTAGTAACCAAGGAGTGTCCTATGGCTACACCTTC. Amino acid sequence: CASSNQGVSYGYTF. The chain couples TRBV19 to TRBJ1-2; D unresolved. This CDR3 has 14 residues. The germline CDR1 and CDR2 sequences are LNHDA and SQIVND (reference sequence). Trimming removed 4 bases from V and 4 bases from J, with 13 bases in between.

The chain couples TRBV10-3 to TRBJ2-1, with D possibly TRBD1 on 6 matching bases. The V gene's germline CDR1 is ENHRY and CDR2 SYGVKD. The CDR3 has 14 amino acids. V lost 4 bases and J 6 bases, leaving 13 bases between the germline ends. DNA for the CDR3: TGTGCCATCAGTGCGAACAGGGCCAGCAATGAGCAGTTCTTC. As protein: CAISANRASNEQFF.

The V and J genes are TRBV9 and TRBJ2-1; 11 positions match TRBD2. Losses at the gene ends were 1 base for V and 8 bases for J; bases not matched to a gene: 5. The CDR3 totals 15 residues. The V gene's germline CDR1 is SGDLS and CDR2 YYNGEE. CDR3 amino acids: CASSVLAGGGDEQFF. The CDR3 DNA follows: TGTGCCAGCAGCGTATTAGCGGGAGGGGGCGATGAGCAGTTCTTC. Using reference TRBV9 and TRBJ2-1 for the parts outside the CDR3, the full variable domain is DSGVTQTPKHLITATGQRVTLRCSPRSGDLSVYWYQQSLDQGLQFLIQYYNGEERAKGNILERFSAQQFPDLHSELNLSSLELGDSALYFCASSVLAGGGDEQFFGPGTRLTVL.

This rearrangement joins TRBV25-1 to TRBJ2-7; TRBD2 matches at 7 bases. Germline assignment: CDR1 MGHDK and CDR2 SYGVNS. The CDR3 consists of 15 residues. J gave up 2 bases and V 3 bases, and 7 bases lay outside the gene matches. In DNA, the CDR3 is TGTGCCAGCAGTGACCTTTGGGGGAGGGCCTACGAGCAGTACTTC. This encodes CASSDLWGRAYEQYF.

The chain has TRBV20-1 and TRBJ2-3; D call uncertain. Trimming stripped 5 bases from V and 6 bases from J, with 6 bases between. This CDR3 region has 10 residues. From germline, CDR1 is DFQATT and CDR2 SNEGSKA (reference sequence). CDR3 sequence: CSAARDTQYF. CDR3 in DNA: TGCAGTGCTGCGCGGGATACGCAGTATTTT.

The rearrangement links TRBV5-1 to TRBJ1-2; 10 bases agree with TRBD1. The CDR3 runs to 15 residues. V trimming: 1 base; J trimming: 5 bases; junction bases outside the gene matches: 5. Germline CDR1 SGHRS, CDR2 YFSETQ. CDR3 loop: CASSLPGQGWYGYTF. In nucleotides, the CDR3 is TGCGCCAGCAGCTTGCCGGGACAGGGGTGGTATGGCTACACCTTC.

V and J are TRBV6-1 and TRBJ2-5, with 7 bases identical to TRBD1. The DNA end is more similar to TRBJ2-7, so the J call may be wrong. Germline-derived CDR1 and CDR2 are MNHNS and SASEGT. This CDR3 spans 19 amino acids. The CDR3 DNA reads as TGTGCCAGCAGTGAAGCCCCCTCCGACAGGGTGAGTATTTACTACGAGCAGTACTTC. This translates into CASSEAPSDRVSIYYEQYF.

CDR3 coding DNA: TGTGCCAGCAGTGAATATATTCAGGGGACCACTGAAGCTTTCTTT. It codes for CASSEYIQGTTEAFF. The rearrangement links TRBV25-1 to TRBJ1-1, with a weak D call TRBD1 (6 bases). This CDR3 is built from 15 residues. V was clipped by 0 bases and J by 4 bases, with 12 bases between them. From germline, CDR1 is MGHDK and CDR2 SYGVNS.

CDR3 amino acids: CASTKLRNYGYTF. For the CDR3, the DNA is TGTGCCAGCACCAAGCTACGTAACTATGGCTACACCTTC. The chain combines TRBV2 with TRBJ1-2; no firm D call. The germline V gene has CDR1 SNHLY and CDR2 FYNNEI. CDR3 size: 13 residues. V was trimmed by 7 bases and J by 1 base, leaving 10 bases between them.

V is TRBV5-1 and J is TRBJ2-3; TRBD2 agrees at 14 bases. Germline V gives CDR1 SGHRS, CDR2 YFSETQ. V trimming: 4 bases; J trimming: 6 bases; junction bases outside the gene matches: 19. This CDR3 spans 20 amino acids. CDR3 nucleotides: TGCGCCAGCAGCACCCGGACTAGCGGGAGGAATCATAGGCTGTGGGATACGCAGTATTTT. Its translation is CASSTRTSGRNHRLWDTQYF.

This chain links TRBV5-6 with TRBJ2-7, with no clear D. This CDR3 has 14 amino acids. V was clipped by 4 bases and J by 3 bases, with 14 bases between them. Germline CDR1 is SGHDT and CDR2 is YYEEEE. CDR3 DNA: TGTGCCAGCAGCGATCAGGATTCCCTCTACGAGCAGTACTTC. Residues: CASSDQDSLYEQYF.

The chain couples TRBV9 to TRBJ1-6; 7 bases map to TRBD1. The germline gives CDR1 SGDLS, CDR2 YYNGEE. The CDR3 loop spans 16 amino acids. V was clipped by 0 bases and J by 7 bases; unmatched bases: 7. DNA for the CDR3: TGTGCCAGCAGCGTAGCACCGACAGGGCGGAATTCACCCCTCCACTTT. Protein product: CASSVAPTGRNSPLHF.

The chain recombines TRBV2 with TRBJ2-5; unclear D gene. V was clipped by 2 bases and J by 10 bases, with 5 bases between them. The CDR3 covers 10 residues. Germline V lookup: CDR1 SNHLY, CDR2 FYNNEI. The CDR3 sequence: CASSEWSQYF. The CDR3 DNA sequence: TGTGCCAGCAGTGAATGGAGCCAGTACTTC. Based on the CDR3 plus reference TRBV2 and TRBJ2-5, the full variable domain is EPEVTQTPSHQVTQMGQEVILRCVPISNHLYFYWYRQILGQKVEFLVSFYNNEISEKSEIFDDQFSVERPDGSNFTLKIRSTKLEDSAMYFCASSEWSQYFGPGTRLLVL.

For the CDR3, the DNA is TGTGCCAGCACCGAGGCCGCGAATACCTACAATGAGCAGTTCTTC. Its protein is CASTEAANTYNEQFF. This rearrangement joins TRBV25-1 to TRBJ2-1; D is ambiguous. Trimming stripped 7 bases from V and 2 bases from J, with 15 bases between. The CDR3 spans 15 residues. Germline V gene data show CDR1 as MGHDK and CDR2 as SYGVNS. The complete variable domain, with remaining parts taken from reference TRBV25-1 and TRBJ2-1, reads EADIYQTPRYLVIGTGKKITLECSQTMGHDKMYWYQQDPGMELHLIHYSYGVNSTEKGDLSSESTVSRIRTEHFPLTLESARPSHTSQYLCASTEAANTYNEQFFGPGTRLTVL.